Below are 10 T cell receptor beta chains sequenced from a single sample in a study of response to subunit inactivated influenza vaccine. TCRdb itself ran the RT-PCR reads through MiXCR, one entry per CDR3 protein. The sample consists of 500,000 to 550,000 distinct CDR3 sequences, more than 7% of them appearing once. The starting material was PBMCs from blood, obtained around 2 years after vaccination. The receptors here all came from a man between 50 and 69 years old who received an inactivated influenza vaccine.

The J gene is TRBJ2-1, the V gene TRBV19, with 10 bases lining up with TRBD1. The CDR3 length is 13 residues. From germline, CDR1 is LNHDA and CDR2 SQIVND (reference sequence). Trimming at V came to 2 bases and at J to 14 bases, leaving 6 bases not matched to a gene. CDR3 sequence: CASSISRTGGEFF. In DNA, the CDR3 is TGTGCCAGTAGTATATCAAGGACAGGGGGGGAGTTCTTC.

This clonotype was seen more than once but under ten times. The chain uses TRBV24-1 and TRBJ2-5; no firm D call. Per the germline V gene, CDR1 is KGHDR and CDR2 is SFDVKD. There are 14 residues in the CDR3. V gave up 1 base and J gave up 7 bases, with 12 bases separating them. CDR3 in amino acids: CATSDFPGTGTQYF. CDR3 DNA sequence: TGTGCCACCAGTGATTTCCCAGGAACCGGGACCCAGTACTTC.

This clonotype was recorded many times. As DNA, the CDR3 is TGCGCCAGCAGCCAAAGTCTCACAGATACGCAGTATTTT. This translates into CASSQSLTDTQYF. The rearrangement uses TRBV4-3 and TRBJ2-3, with unresolved D. This CDR3 has 13 amino acids. Trimming cost V 2 bases and J 2 bases, with 5 bases left between them. Germline V gene sequence: CDR1 LGHNA, CDR2 YSLEER.

V and J are TRBV12-3 or TRBV12-4 and TRBJ2-1, with D maybe TRBD2 (6 bases). The CDR3 sequence is 14 residues long. Deletions cut 1 base from V and 6 bases from J, with 10 bases between. The CDR3: CASSLGRGGNEQFF. CDR3 coding DNA: TGTGCCAGCAGTTTAGGGAGGGGCGGCAATGAGCAGTTCTTC.

This clonotype was detected ten times or more. V is TRBV7-9 and J is TRBJ1-2; possibly TRBD1 for D (6 bases). The CDR3 totals 16 residues. V was shortened by 5 bases and J by 1 base, with 17 bases between the two germline ends. Per the germline V gene, CDR1 is SEHNR and CDR2 is FQNEAQ (reference sequence). The CDR3 region is CASSPSTGQINYGYTF. CDR3 bases: TGTGCCAGCAGCCCTTCGACAGGCCAAATTAACTATGGCTACACCTTC.

This clonotype was observed at least ten times. V usage is TRBV27 and J usage is TRBJ2-1; a weak D match, TRBD1 (6 bases). This CDR3 is 14 amino acids long. Germline assignment: CDR1 MNHEY and CDR2 SMNVEV (reference sequence). V was shortened by 3 bases and J by 6 bases, with 12 bases between the two germline ends. The CDR3 loop reads CASSFPGRGNEQFF. For the CDR3, the DNA is TGTGCCAGCAGTTTCCCCGGCAGGGGCAATGAGCAGTTCTTC.

This clonotype was counted between two and nine times. This chain links TRBV11-1 with TRBJ2-6, with D possibly matching TRBD2 (6 bases). This CDR3 has 21 amino acids. Germline V gene lookup returns CDR1 SGHAT and CDR2 FQDESV (reference sequence). V was clipped by 3 bases and J by 0 bases, with 24 bases between them. The CDR3 coding sequence is TGTGCCAGCAGCTTCTCGGTCGGTAGCGGCCACCGACGCTCTGGGGCCAACGTCCTGACTTTC. This sequence encodes CASSFSVGSGHRRSGANVLTF.

This clonotype was counted at least ten times. The chain has TRBV4-3 and TRBJ2-3; 10 positions match TRBD2. The CDR3 contains 18 residues. The V gene's germline CDR1 is LGHNA and CDR2 YSLEER. The junction had 14 bases not matched to a gene; V was cut back by 4 bases and J by 4 bases. The CDR3 DNA sequence: TGCGCCAGCAGCCTCCACCGGGCCCTAGCGGGAGTAGCAGATACGCAGTATTTT. Residues: CASSLHRALAGVADTQYF.

This rearrangement joins TRBV6-1 to TRBJ1-1; TRBD1 matches 8 bases. CDR1 is MNHNS and CDR2 is SASEGT in the germline V gene. The CDR3 contains 17 residues. V was pared by 7 bases and J by 3 bases, with 16 bases of the junction left unmatched. CDR3 DNA: TGTGCCAGCACGGACAGGGTTTTGGGGGGACTCTACACTGAAGCTTTCTTT. Its translation is CASTDRVLGGLYTEAFF.

In this sample, this clonotype turned up a few times. V and J are TRBV12-3 or TRBV12-4 and TRBJ2-3; D is unclear. The CDR3 is 14 residues long. Trimming cost V 3 bases and J 2 bases, with 9 bases left between them. This CDR3 is CASSFTRFTDTQYF. CDR3 in DNA: TGTGCCAGCAGTTTTACCCGATTCACAGATACGCAGTATTTT.